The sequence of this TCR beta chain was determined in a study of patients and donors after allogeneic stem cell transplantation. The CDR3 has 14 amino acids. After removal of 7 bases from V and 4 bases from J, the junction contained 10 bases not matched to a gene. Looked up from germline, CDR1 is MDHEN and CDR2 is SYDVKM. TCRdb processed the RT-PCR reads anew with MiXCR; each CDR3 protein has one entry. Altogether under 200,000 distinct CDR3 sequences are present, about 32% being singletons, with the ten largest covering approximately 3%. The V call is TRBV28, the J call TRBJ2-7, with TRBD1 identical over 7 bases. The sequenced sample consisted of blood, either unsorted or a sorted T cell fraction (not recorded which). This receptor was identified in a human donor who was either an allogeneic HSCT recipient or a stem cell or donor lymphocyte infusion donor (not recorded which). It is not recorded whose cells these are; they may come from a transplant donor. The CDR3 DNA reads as TGTGCCAGCAAAACAATTGACAGGGCTTACGAGCAGTACTTC. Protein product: CASKTIDRAYEQYF.